A single sample is the source of the 30 T cell receptor beta chains below, sequenced in a study of blood T cell repertoires in COVID-19. Assay: immunoSEQ multiplex PCR; the TCRdb copy retains only in-frame clones and omits some. This table has 340,000 or so clones, approximately 83% appearing once. The material sequenced was PBMCs or T cells enriched from blood (not recorded which). The receptors shown here come from a middle-aged woman with acute COVID-19.

This sequence joins TRBV5-1 and TRBJ1-5; possibly TRBD1 for D (6 bases). The CDR3 consists of 14 residues. V was pared by 0 bases and J by 6 bases, with 10 bases between. Germline V gives CDR1 SGHRS, CDR2 YFSETQ. As DNA, the CDR3 is TGCGCCAGCAGCTTGGGGGGGCAAGGTCAGCCCCAGCATTTT. It specifies CASSLGGQGQPQHF.

This clone showed up just a few times. CDR3 sequence: CASSPGEGYGYTF. DNA of the CDR3: TGTGCCAGCAGCCCCGGGGAAGGCTATGGCTACACCTTC. V and J are TRBV7-9 and TRBJ1-2; D remains ambiguous. Germline lookup yields CDR1 SEHNR and CDR2 FQNEAQ (reference sequence). Trimming took 5 bases from V and 4 from J, leaving 11 bases between them. The CDR3 spans 13 residues.

The genes are TRBV28 and TRBJ1-5; D ambiguous. V lost 6 bases, J lost 4 bases, and 13 bases lay in between. The CDR3 totals 14 residues. CDR1 is MDHEN and CDR2 is SYDVKM in the germline V gene. The CDR3 here is CASRGTVMNQPQHF. The CDR3 DNA sequence: TGTGCCAGCAGGGGCACGGTCATGAATCAGCCCCAGCATTTT. The variable domain in full, with the rest retrieved from reference TRBV28 and TRBJ1-5, is DVKVTQSSRYLVKRTGEKVFLECVQDMDHENMFWYRQDPGLGLRLIYFSYDVKMKEKGDIPEGYSVSREKKERFSLILESASTNQTSMYLCASRGTVMNQPQHFGDGTRLSIL.

This clone was seen just once. CDR3 loop: CASSLDRGRYGYTF. CDR3 nucleotides: TGTGCCAGCAGCCTAGACAGGGGAAGGTATGGCTACACCTTC. The chain has TRBV7-2 and TRBJ1-2; 8 bases align to TRBD1. V lost 5 bases to trimming and J lost 5 bases; unmatched junction nucleotides: 7. The CDR3 sequence is 14 residues long. In germline, CDR1 is SGHTA, CDR2 FQGNSA.

The rearrangement uses TRBV28 and TRBJ1-3; no clear D gene. Germline assignment: CDR1 MDHEN and CDR2 SYDVKM. The CDR3 spans 17 residues. The V end was cut by 2 bases, the J end by 0 bases, with 14 bases between. The CDR3: CASSLQSGFLSGNTIYF. In DNA, the CDR3 is TGTGCCAGCAGTTTACAGTCGGGTTTTCTCTCTGGAAACACCATATATTTT.

The rearrangement links TRBV24-1 to TRBJ2-1, with 13 bases that match TRBD2. CDR1 is KGHDR, CDR2 SFDVKD, per germline. V shed 5 bases, J shed 4 bases, and the junction held 1 base outside the gene matches. The CDR3 length is 15 residues. CDR3 in amino acids: CATSGTSGSYNEQFF. The CDR3 region has the DNA TGTGCCACCAGTGGGACTAGCGGGAGTTACAATGAGCAGTTCTTC.

The chain links TRBV14 to TRBJ1-1; TRBD1 agrees at 9 bases. Germline V CDR1 and CDR2: SGHDN, FVKESK. CDR3 length: 14 residues. The V gene end was trimmed by 4 bases and the J gene end by 4 bases; junction bases not matched to a gene: 4. CDR3 protein: CASSLQGAGTEAFF. CDR3 in DNA: TGTGCCAGCAGCCTACAGGGGGCCGGCACTGAAGCTTTCTTT.

This clone was counted once. The V gene is TRBV2, the J gene TRBJ1-4; D is uncertain. V shed 4 bases and J shed 0 bases, with 9 bases lying between them. CDR3 length: 15 amino acids. Germline CDR1 SNHLY, CDR2 FYNNEI. As DNA, the CDR3 is TGTGCCAGCAGTGGAACAAAAGCAACTAATGAAAAACTGTTTTTT. This codes for CASSGTKATNEKLFF.

The V call is TRBV28, the J call TRBJ1-5, with 7 bases fitting TRBD1. The germline V gene has CDR1 MDHEN and CDR2 SYDVKM. This CDR3 has 17 residues. With V trimmed by 3 bases and J by 2 bases, 10 bases remained unmatched. CDR3: CASSFSWNDRGNQPQHF. CDR3 sequence (DNA): TGTGCCAGCAGTTTTTCTTGGAACGACAGGGGCAATCAGCCCCAGCATTTT.

This CDR3 reads CASSLDRVATEAFF. The CDR3 nucleotides are TGTGCCAGCAGCTTGGACAGGGTGGCCACTGAAGCTTTCTTT. V gene TRBV5-6 combines with J gene TRBJ1-1; D might be TRBD1 (6 bases). Germline V gives CDR1 SGHDT, CDR2 YYEEEE. The V end lost 0 bases, the J end lost 4 bases, and 10 bases lay between the germline ends. The CDR3 runs to 14 residues. The complete variable domain, with remaining parts taken from reference TRBV5-6 and TRBJ1-1, reads DAGVTQSPTHLIKTRGQQVTLRCSPKSGHDTVSWYQQALGQGPQFIFQYYEEEERQRGNFPDRFSGHQFPNYSSELNVNALLLGDSALYLCASSLDRVATEAFFGQGTRLTVV.

There are a few counts of this clone. CDR3 in DNA: TGTGCCACCAGCAGAGACCGGGACAGGGGTAAAAAACTGTTTTTT. Its protein product is CATSRDRDRGKKLFF. The chain is built from TRBV15 and TRBJ1-4, with 10 bases matching TRBD1. CDR1 is LNHNV and CDR2 is YYDKDF in the germline V gene (reference sequence). CDR3 length: 15 amino acids. The trim removed 0 bases at V and 9 bases at J, leaving 4 bases unmatched.

The chain couples TRBV14 to TRBJ2-7; a possible D gene is TRBD1 (6 bases). There are 13 residues in the CDR3. CDR1 is SGHDN and CDR2 is FVKESK in the germline V gene. V lost 6 bases to trimming and J lost 2 bases, with 11 bases between them. CDR3 DNA sequence: TGTGCCAGCAGGCTCGGGACAACCTACGAGCAGTACTTC. It yields the protein CASRLGTTYEQYF.

This chain uses TRBV3-1 (or the pseudogene TRBV3-2) with TRBJ1-1, with a possible D match to TRBD1 (5 bases). V lost 1 base and J lost 1, with 7 bases in between. Germline V CDR1 and CDR2: LGHDT, YNNKEL (reference sequence). This CDR3 is built from 14 residues. DNA of the CDR3: TGTGCCAGCAGCCAAGGACAGCAGAACACTGAAGCTTTCTTT. It codes for CASSQGQQNTEAFF.

V gene TRBV6-5 combines with J gene TRBJ1-3; possibly TRBD1 for D (6 bases). Trimming shortened V by 5 bases and J by 2 bases, and 13 bases separated the two germline ends. The CDR3 runs 15 residues. In germline, CDR1 is MNHEY, CDR2 SVGAGI. The CDR3 coding sequence is TGTGCCAGCAGTCCCAGGGGATTCGCTGGAAACACCATATATTTT. It codes for CASSPRGFAGNTIYF.

This clone was seen a few times. The genes are TRBV5-1 and TRBJ2-5; D possibly corresponds to TRBD1 (6 bases). The CDR3 sequence is 14 residues long. The V and J ends lost 6 bases and 4 bases respectively, with 16 bases between them. Germline V gene data show CDR1 as SGHRS and CDR2 as YFSETQ. The CDR3 region has the DNA TGCGCCAGCAAAGGGGGATTTGCAGCAGAGACCCAGTACTTC. Translating it yields CASKGGFAAETQYF.

The chain employs TRBV10-3 and TRBJ2-7; TRBD1 aligns across 7 bases. The CDR3 has 13 residues. Per germline, CDR1 ENHRY and CDR2 SYGVKD. J was trimmed by 0 bases and V by 6 bases; bases with no gene match: 2. In DNA form, the CDR3 reads TGTGCCATCAGCGGGACAGCCTCCTACGAGCAGTACTTC. Amino acids: CAISGTASYEQYF.

The chain couples TRBV5-1 to TRBJ2-3, with D perhaps matching TRBD1 (6 bases). V was shortened by 3 bases and J by 5 bases, with 13 bases between the two germline ends. CDR3 size: 14 residues. CDR1 and CDR2 (germline): SGHRS, YFSETQ. CDR3 nucleotide sequence: TGCGCCAGCAGCTCGGGACACACAGGAGATACGCAGTATTTT. Amino acids: CASSSGHTGDTQYF.

The J gene is TRBJ2-1, the V gene TRBV29-1, with D maybe TRBD1 (6 bases). Trimming pared 6 bases from V and 3 bases from J, leaving 12 bases between. Germline V gene sequence: CDR1 SQVTM, CDR2 ANQGSEA. There are 13 residues in the CDR3. CDR3 residues: CSVSDRNYNEQFF. The CDR3 DNA follows: TGCAGCGTATCCGACAGGAACTACAATGAGCAGTTCTTC.

The chain links TRBV19 to TRBJ1-1, with D tentatively TRBD1 (6 bases). V lost 1 base and J 1 base, leaving 10 bases between the germline ends. The V gene's germline CDR1 is LNHDA and CDR2 SQIVND (reference sequence). CDR3 length: 15 residues. DNA for the CDR3: TGTGCCAGTAGTATAGTAGGACAGAAGAACACTGAAGCTTTCTTT. This encodes CASSIVGQKNTEAFF.

The J gene is TRBJ1-4, the V gene TRBV6-2 or TRBV6-3, with D unresolved. The germline V and J ends were trimmed by 6 bases and 7 bases, with 18 bases remaining between them. Germline V gene sequence: CDR1 MNHEY, CDR2 SVGEGT. The CDR3 length is 15 residues. As DNA, the CDR3 is TGTGCCAGCAGCCGATACCGGGATTACACTGAAAAACTGTTTTTT. It codes for CASSRYRDYTEKLFF.

The chain carries TRBV19 and TRBJ1-1; 7 bases are shared with TRBD1. This CDR3 contains 14 residues. J gave up 3 bases and V 3 bases, and 4 bases lay outside the gene matches. The germline V gene has CDR1 LNHDA and CDR2 SQIVND (reference sequence). Here the CDR3 DNA reads TGTGCCAGTAGTATCGGCGACAGGGACACTGAAGCTTTCTTT. Its translation: CASSIGDRDTEAFF.

J is TRBJ1-4 and V is TRBV18, with 8 bases identical to TRBD1. This CDR3 is 15 amino acids long. Germline values: CDR1 KGHSH, CDR2 LQKENI. V lost 4 bases, J lost 6 bases, and 7 bases stayed unmatched. In DNA form, the CDR3 reads TGTGCCAGCTCACTTCGACAGGGGTCCGATGAAAAACTGTTTTTT. It encodes CASSLRQGSDEKLFF.

The chain carries TRBV5-6 and TRBJ1-6, with 8 bases fitting TRBD1. Germline-derived CDR1 and CDR2 are SGHDT and YYEEEE. Germline trimming cut 3 bases from V and 6 bases from J; bases unmatched to any gene: 5. CDR3 size: 15 residues. This chain's CDR3 is CASSYRDRINSPLHF. In nucleotides, the CDR3 is TGTGCCAGCAGCTACCGGGACAGGATTAATTCACCCCTCCACTTT.

The chain is built from TRBV7-2 and TRBJ2-7; TRBD1 matches 9 bases. This CDR3 region has 15 residues. The germline gives CDR1 SGHTA, CDR2 FQGNSA. J was trimmed by 4 bases and V by 4 bases; bases with no gene match: 8. CDR3 residues: CASSSDRGFLYEQYF. CDR3 DNA: TGTGCCAGCAGCTCAGACAGGGGGTTCTTGTACGAGCAGTACTTC.

V gene TRBV27 combines with J gene TRBJ1-6, with TRBD1 identical over 8 bases. The ends lost 6 bases at V and 7 bases at J; junction bases unmatched: 8. The CDR3 runs 15 residues. Germline V CDR1 and CDR2: MNHEY, SMNVEV (reference sequence). The CDR3 bases are TGTGCCAGCAGCTTAAAGACAGGGGCGAATTCACCCCTCCACTTT. It translates to CASSLKTGANSPLHF.

This rearrangement joins TRBV4-3 to TRBJ2-3; D not certain. This CDR3 spans 14 amino acids. V lost 4 bases, J lost 7 bases, and 15 bases lay in between. CDR1 and CDR2 from the germline V gene are LGHNA and YSLEER. CDR3 sequence (DNA): TGCGCCAGCAGCCCGCAAATCGGCGGTTATACGCAGTATTTT. It is translated as CASSPQIGGYTQYF.

In the case of this clone: Other nucleotide sequences from this sample produce the same CDR3. The chain joins TRBV3-1 (or the pseudogene TRBV3-2) to TRBJ1-1, with 9 bases lining up with TRBD1. V lost 6 bases, J lost 2 bases, and 4 bases stayed unmatched. Per the germline V gene, CDR1 is LGHDT and CDR2 is YNNKEL (reference sequence). CDR3 length equals 14 residues. The CDR3 DNA reads TGTGCCAGCAGTTTCACAGGGGGCAACACTGAAGCTTTCTTT. It encodes CASSFTGGNTEAFF.

The chain couples TRBV5-6 to TRBJ1-6; 8 nucleotides match TRBD1. Trimming took 0 bases from V and 10 from J; bases not matched to a gene: 9. Germline V lookup: CDR1 SGHDT, CDR2 YYEEEE. There are 16 residues in the CDR3. The CDR3 sequence is CASSLAEARGRSPLHF. DNA of the CDR3: TGTGCCAGCAGCTTGGCCGAGGCCAGGGGGCGGTCACCCCTCCACTTT.

This clone was observed a single time. This chain connects TRBV7-9 to TRBJ1-2; 7 positions match TRBD1. The trim removed 1 base at V and 8 bases at J, leaving 10 bases unmatched. The CDR3 is 15 residues long. CDR1 is SEHNR and CDR2 is FQNEAQ in the germline V gene (reference sequence). Here the CDR3 DNA reads TGTGCCAGCAGCTTAGGGGCCAACAGGGGCGGAGGCTACACCTTC. Translation: CASSLGANRGGGYTF.

V and J are TRBV6-5 and TRBJ2-7, with 12 bases that match TRBD1. CDR3 size: 15 residues. The V gene end was trimmed by 2 bases and the J gene end by 7 bases; junction bases not matched to a gene: 6. Germline V gene lookup returns CDR1 MNHEY and CDR2 SVGAGI. The CDR3, as DNA: TGTGCCAGCAGTTACCCGGGACAGGGGGCGCGGGAGCAGTACTTC. Translating gives CASSYPGQGAREQYF.